This T cell receptor beta chain was sequenced in a study of monozygotic twins with cystic fibrosis. Study observations and caveats: The repertoire was suggested to be naive-dominated, clonality median about 0.01. No link emerged between shared CDR3 counts and age, concordance or severity. Monozygotic CF twins shared more identical nucleotide clonotypes than unrelated patients.

Concerning this clone itself: What it binds is not known.

Clones were sequenced by immunoSEQ multiplex PCR, and TCRdb holds only the in-frame ones, with some missing. The sample lists 36,000 or so clones, around nine tenths occurring once. This CDR3 is built from 12 residues. Looked up from germline, CDR1 is SGDLS and CDR2 is YYNGEE. V was cut by 0 bases and J by 4 bases, with 4 bases left in between. The TCR sequence derives from a boy aged 2 to 10 with cystic fibrosis. V usage is TRBV9 and J usage is TRBJ1-2; D is uncertain. The specimen was blood. The CDR3 sequence: CASSVGIYGYTF. CDR3 bases: TGTGCCAGCAGCGTAGGTATCTATGGCTACACCTTC.